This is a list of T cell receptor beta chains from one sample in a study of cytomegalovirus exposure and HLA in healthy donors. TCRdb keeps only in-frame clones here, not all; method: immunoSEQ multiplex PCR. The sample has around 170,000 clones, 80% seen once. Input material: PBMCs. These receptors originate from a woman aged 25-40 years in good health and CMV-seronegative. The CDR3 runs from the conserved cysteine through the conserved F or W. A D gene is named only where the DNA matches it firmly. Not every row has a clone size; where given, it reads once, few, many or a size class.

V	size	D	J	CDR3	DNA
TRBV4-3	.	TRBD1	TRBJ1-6	CASSQVGQGLNSPLHF	TGCGCCAGCAGCCAAGTCGGACAGGGGCTGAATTCACCCCTCCACTTT
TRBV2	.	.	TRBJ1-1	CASSRDGGGTEAFF	TGTGCCAGCAGTCGCGACGGGGGGGGCACTGAAGCTTTCTTT
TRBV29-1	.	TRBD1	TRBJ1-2	CSVRLDRAPGGYTF	TGCAGCGTCCGACTAGACAGGGCCCCCGGGGGCTACACCTTC
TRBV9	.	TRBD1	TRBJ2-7	CASSSGTGNYEQYF	TGTGCCAGTTCCTCCGGGACAGGGAATTACGAGCAGTACTTC
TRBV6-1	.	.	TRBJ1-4	CASSPSGVYEKLFF	TGTGCCAGCAGCCCATCGGGGGTATATGAAAAACTGTTTTTT
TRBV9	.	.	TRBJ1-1	CASSVVGGISEAFF	TGTGCCAGCAGCGTAGTAGGCGGAATCTCTGAAGCTTTCTTT
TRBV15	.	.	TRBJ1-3	CATSRTVSSGNTIYF	TGTGCCACCAGCAGGACAGTCAGCTCTGGAAACACCATATATTTT
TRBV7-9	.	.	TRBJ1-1	CASSEDLSNTEAFF	TGTGCCAGCAGCGAGGATTTATCGAACACTGAAGCTTTCTTT
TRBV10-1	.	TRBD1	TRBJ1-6	CASSGGLPGQYNSPLHF	TGCGCCAGCAGTGGGGGGTTACCGGGACAGTATAATTCACCCCTCCACTTT
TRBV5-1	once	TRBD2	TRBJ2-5	CASSLDVGGLAARRTQYF	TGCGCCAGCAGCTTGGATGTCGGCGGGCTAGCGGCGCGAAGGACCCAGTACTTC
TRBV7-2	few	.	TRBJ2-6	CASSFPPGGGSSGANVLTF	TGTGCCAGCAGCTTTCCCCCGGGGGGCGGAAGCTCTGGGGCCAACGTCCTGACTTTC